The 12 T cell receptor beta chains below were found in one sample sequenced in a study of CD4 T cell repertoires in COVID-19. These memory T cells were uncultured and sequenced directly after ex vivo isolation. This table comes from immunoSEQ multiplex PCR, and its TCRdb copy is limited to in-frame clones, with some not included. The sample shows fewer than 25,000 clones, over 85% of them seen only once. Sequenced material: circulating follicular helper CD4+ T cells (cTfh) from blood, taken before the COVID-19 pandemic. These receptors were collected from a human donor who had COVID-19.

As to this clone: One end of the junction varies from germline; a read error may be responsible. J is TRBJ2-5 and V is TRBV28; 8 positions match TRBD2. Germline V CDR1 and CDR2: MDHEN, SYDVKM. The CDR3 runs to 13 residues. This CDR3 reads CASSPRIKRETHF. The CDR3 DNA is TGTGCCAGCAGCCCCCGCATAAAGCGGGAGACCCACTTC. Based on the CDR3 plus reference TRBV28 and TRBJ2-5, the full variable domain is DVKVTQSSRYLVKRTGEKVFLECVQDMDHENMFWYRQDPGLGLRLIYFSYDVKMKEKGDIPEGYSVSREKKERFSLILESASTNQTSMYLCASSPRIKRETHFGPGTRLLVL.

The CDR3 is CASSPTLVQGLGNTIYF. The CDR3 coding sequence is TGTGCCAGCTCACCAACCCTAGTACAGGGGCTCGGAAACACCATATATTTT. The chain carries TRBV18 and TRBJ1-3; 7 bases line up with TRBD1. Germline CDR1 KGHSH, CDR2 LQKENI. CDR3 length equals 17 residues. Germline trimming cut 2 bases from V and 4 bases from J; bases unmatched to any gene: 11.

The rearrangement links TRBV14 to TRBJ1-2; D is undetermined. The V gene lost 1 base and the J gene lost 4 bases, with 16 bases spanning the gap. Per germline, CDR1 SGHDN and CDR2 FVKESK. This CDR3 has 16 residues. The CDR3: CASSQGEQRRRYGYTF. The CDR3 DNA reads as TGTGCCAGCAGCCAAGGCGAACAGCGGCGCCGCTATGGCTACACCTTC.

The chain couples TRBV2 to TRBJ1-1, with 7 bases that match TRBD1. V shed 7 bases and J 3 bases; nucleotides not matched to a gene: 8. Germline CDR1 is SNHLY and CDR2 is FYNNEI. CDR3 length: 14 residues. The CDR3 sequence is CASNTGDGHTEAFF. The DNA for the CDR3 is TGTGCCAGCAATACAGGGGACGGGCACACTGAAGCTTTCTTT.

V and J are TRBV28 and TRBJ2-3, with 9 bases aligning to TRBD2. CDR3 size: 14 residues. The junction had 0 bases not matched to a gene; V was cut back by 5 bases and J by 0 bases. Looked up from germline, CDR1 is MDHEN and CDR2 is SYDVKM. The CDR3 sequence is CASSTSGSTDTQYF. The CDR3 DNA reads TGTGCCAGCAGTACTAGCGGGAGCACAGATACGCAGTATTTT.

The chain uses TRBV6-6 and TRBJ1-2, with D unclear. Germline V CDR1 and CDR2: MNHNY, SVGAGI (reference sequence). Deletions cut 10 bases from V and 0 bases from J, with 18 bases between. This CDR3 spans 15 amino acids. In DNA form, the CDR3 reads TGTGCCATTCGCGGGCAGGTACAATCTAACTATGGCTACACCTTC. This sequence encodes CAIRGQVQSNYGYTF.

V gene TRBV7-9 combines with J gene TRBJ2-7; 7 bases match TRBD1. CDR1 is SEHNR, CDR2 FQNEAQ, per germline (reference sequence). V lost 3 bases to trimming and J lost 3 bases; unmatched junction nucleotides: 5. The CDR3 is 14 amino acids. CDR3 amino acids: CASSLGTANYEQYF. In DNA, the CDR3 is TGTGCCAGCAGCTTGGGGACAGCGAACTACGAGCAGTACTTC.

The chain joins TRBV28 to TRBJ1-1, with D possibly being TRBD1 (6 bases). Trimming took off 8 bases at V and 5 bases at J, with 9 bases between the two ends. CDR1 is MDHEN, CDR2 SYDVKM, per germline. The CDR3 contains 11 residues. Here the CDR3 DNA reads TGTGCCAGCGGGAGGGGGACTGAAGCTTTCTTT. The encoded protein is CASGRGTEAFF.

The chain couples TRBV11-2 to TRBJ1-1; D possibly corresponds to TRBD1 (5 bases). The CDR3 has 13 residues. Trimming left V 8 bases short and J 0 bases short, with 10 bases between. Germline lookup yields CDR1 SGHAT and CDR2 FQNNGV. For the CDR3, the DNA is TGTGCCAGCGGGGCGCAGGTGAACACTGAAGCTTTCTTT. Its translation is CASGAQVNTEAFF.

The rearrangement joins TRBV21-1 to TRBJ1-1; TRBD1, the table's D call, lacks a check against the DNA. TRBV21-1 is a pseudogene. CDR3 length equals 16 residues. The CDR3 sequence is CASSVSRPLMNTEAFF. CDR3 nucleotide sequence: TGTGCCAGCAGCGTCTCCAGGCCGCTAATGAACACTGAAGCTTTCTTT.

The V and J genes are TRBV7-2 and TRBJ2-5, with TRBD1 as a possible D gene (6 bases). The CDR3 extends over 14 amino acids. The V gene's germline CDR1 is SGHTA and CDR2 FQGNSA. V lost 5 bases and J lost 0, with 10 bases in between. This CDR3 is CASSVGADQETQYF. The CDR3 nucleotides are TGTGCCAGCAGCGTGGGGGCCGACCAAGAGACCCAGTACTTC.

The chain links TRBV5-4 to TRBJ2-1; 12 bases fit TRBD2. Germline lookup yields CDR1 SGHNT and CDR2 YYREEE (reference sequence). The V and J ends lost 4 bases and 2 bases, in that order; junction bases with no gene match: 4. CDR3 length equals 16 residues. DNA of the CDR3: TGTGCCAGCAGCGCCGCTAGCGGGAGGGCCTACAATGAGCAGTTCTTC. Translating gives CASSAASGRAYNEQFF.